Below, 4 T cell receptor beta chains from the same sample are listed, as sequenced in a study of CD8 T cells in ankylosing spondylitis. TCRdb recomputed calls from the 5' RACE reads with MiXCR, one row per CDR3 protein. The table has 150,000 to 200,000 distinct CDR3 sequences, approximately 32% seen once. Sequenced material: synovial fluid, either unsorted or a sorted T cell fraction (not recorded which). These receptors came from a male donor with ankylosing spondylitis.

CDR3 DNA sequence: TGTGCCAGCAGTTCAAGTCAGTCCAGATCTGAAAAACTGTTTTTT. Its protein product is CASSSSQSRSEKLFF. This chain connects TRBV28 to TRBJ1-4, with no clear D. From germline, CDR1 is MDHEN and CDR2 SYDVKM. V was trimmed by 4 bases and J by 7 bases, leaving 16 bases between them. The CDR3 contains 15 residues.

This clonotype was seen many times. This chain connects TRBV7-2 to TRBJ2-5; unclear D gene. The CDR3 has 13 residues. Trimming cost V 6 bases and J 2 bases, with 10 bases left between them. From germline, CDR1 is SGHTA and CDR2 FQGNSA. The CDR3 DNA is TGTGCCAGCAGTTTACGGGTTCAAGAGACCCAGTACTTC. The encoded protein is CASSLRVQETQYF.

This clonotype appeared many times. The chain joins TRBV11-3 to TRBJ2-7; no clear D. Germline V gene lookup returns CDR1 SGHNT and CDR2 YENEEA. The CDR3 spans 11 residues. Trimming removed 3 bases at V and 7 bases at J, with 7 bases between. This CDR3 is CASSFYGEQYF. CDR3 in DNA: TGTGCCAGCAGCTTTTACGGGGAGCAGTACTTC.

V and J are TRBV12-3 or TRBV12-4 and TRBJ1-1; no clear D. This CDR3 is built from 14 residues. V lost 6 bases and J lost 1, with 12 bases in between. As DNA, the CDR3 is TGTGCCAGCAGGGGCGGCTCGGGGAACACTGAAGCTTTCTTT. Translating gives CASRGGSGNTEAFF.